The clone carrying this T cell receptor (beta chain) was recorded once. Antigen specificity is unknown. The CDR3 contains 14 residues. Per the germline V gene, CDR1 is SGHNT and CDR2 is YYREEE (reference sequence). V lost 4 bases and J lost 6, with 15 bases in between. The protocol was immunoSEQ multiplex PCR, while the TCRdb copy is restricted to in-frame clones and leaves out a portion. Of approximately 30,000 clones in the sample, 70% to 90% are singletons; the top ten hold over 0.4%. This entry belongs to a study of STAT5B mutations in CD4+ large granular lymphocyte leukemia. General observations from the study: 8/27 top patient clones versus 2/35 control clones were TRBV06-family. Without putative leukemic clones, patient CD4-sorted repertoires remained more clonal than healthy CD4+ repertoires. No patients shared main leukemic clonotypes, though around 27% appeared at low frequency elsewhere.

Controls came from buffy coats of healthy blood donors. Material: CD4+ T cells from blood buffy coats. The TCR sequence derives from a human donor in good health. This chain connects TRBV5-4 to TRBJ2-3, with D unclear. The DNA of the CDR3 is TGTGCCAGCAGCCCGATCCGGGCTTCGGATACGCAGTATTTT. Translation gives CASSPIRASDTQYF.